Below, 26 T cell receptor beta chains from the same sample are listed, as sequenced in a study of response to subunit inactivated influenza vaccine. TCRdb fed the RT-PCR reads into MiXCR, producing one record per CDR3 protein. Among about 310,000 distinct CDR3 sequences, over 20% were seen once, and the ten largest hold 10%. Sequences were derived from PBMCs from blood, sampled around 22 months after vaccination. Source of these receptors: a man between 50 and 75 years old who received an inactivated influenza vaccine.

J is TRBJ1-1 and V is TRBV20-1, with D possibly TRBD1 on 6 matching bases. The CDR3 has 16 residues. V was pared by 1 base and J by 4 bases, with 19 bases between. Germline-derived CDR1 and CDR2 are DFQATT and SNEGSKA (reference sequence). The CDR3 here is CSARGDTGGRGTEAFF. CDR3 nucleotide sequence: TGCAGTGCTAGAGGGGACACGGGAGGGAGGGGCACTGAAGCTTTCTTT.

The chain has TRBV7-2 and TRBJ1-1, with 9 nucleotides matching TRBD1. J lost 3 bases, V lost 4 bases, and 6 bases had no gene match. The CDR3 loop spans 15 amino acids. Per the germline V gene, CDR1 is SGHTA and CDR2 is FQGNSA. The CDR3 sequence is CASSSSQGAYTEAFF. CDR3 sequence (DNA): TGTGCCAGCAGCTCCTCACAGGGGGCCTACACTGAAGCTTTCTTT.

This clonotype occurred a few times. The rearrangement joins TRBV12-3 or TRBV12-4 to TRBJ1-5; 8 bases line up with TRBD1. CDR3 length: 14 residues. Trimming removed 5 bases from V and 8 bases from J; junction bases left unmatched: 8. The CDR3 loop is CASSPTGALEPQHF. The CDR3 DNA sequence: TGTGCCAGCAGTCCGACAGGGGCCCTGGAGCCCCAGCATTTT.

A few counts support this clonotype. This chain links TRBV7-9 with TRBJ1-1; 9 positions match TRBD1. This CDR3 has 14 amino acids. V trimming: 6 bases; J trimming: 4 bases; junction bases outside the gene matches: 6. Germline-derived CDR1 and CDR2 are SEHNR and FQNEAQ (reference sequence). The CDR3 loop reads CASSRTGDSTEAFF. The CDR3 region has the DNA TGTGCCAGCAGTCGGACAGGGGATAGCACTGAAGCTTTCTTT.

This chain links TRBV20-1 with TRBJ1-3; D is possibly TRBD1 (5 bases). The germline V gene encodes CDR1 DFQATT and CDR2 SNEGSKA (reference sequence). There are 18 residues in the CDR3. With 0 bases removed from V and 0 bases from J, the gap between germline ends came to 18 bases. Here the CDR3 reads CSARDSSAAGLSGNTIYF. The CDR3 region has the DNA TGCAGTGCTAGAGATTCCTCAGCAGCGGGACTCTCTGGAAACACCATATATTTT.

There are many counts of this clonotype. This sequence joins TRBV27 and TRBJ1-2; a possible D gene is TRBD1 (5 bases). CDR3 length equals 13 residues. Germline CDR1 reads MNHEY; CDR2 reads SMNVEV (reference sequence). V was pared by 2 bases and J by 7 bases, with 11 bases between. Here the CDR3 reads CASSLGGIGGYTF. CDR3 in DNA: TGTGCCAGCAGTTTAGGGGGTATAGGTGGCTACACCTTC.

There are a few counts of this clonotype. The rearrangement links TRBV24-1 to TRBJ1-2; D possibly corresponds to TRBD1 (6 bases). The CDR3 is 14 residues long. Trimming removed 4 bases at V and 2 bases at J, with 10 bases between. Germline V lookup: CDR1 KGHDR, CDR2 SFDVKD. CDR3 loop: CATSDLGQNYGYTF. DNA for the CDR3: TGTGCCACCAGTGACCTTGGACAGAACTATGGCTACACCTTC.

This chain links TRBV3-1 with TRBJ2-7; 10 bases are shared with TRBD1. The CDR3 extends over 14 amino acids. CDR1 is LGHDT and CDR2 is YNNKEL in the germline V gene (reference sequence). Unmatched junction bases numbered 4, after V lost 2 bases and J lost 6 bases. The CDR3 coding sequence is TGTGCCAGCAGCCAAAGACAGGGGGCAACCGAGCAGTACTTC. This encodes CASSQRQGATEQYF.

This clonotype was recorded a few times. The chain recombines TRBV7-2 with TRBJ2-3, with 10 bases aligning to TRBD2. Germline V gives CDR1 SGHTA, CDR2 FQGNSA. This CDR3 is 15 amino acids long. V lost 6 bases to trimming and J lost 5 bases; unmatched junction nucleotides: 8. The chain's CDR3 is CASRGAGGPIDTQYF. Written as DNA, the CDR3 is TGTGCCAGCAGGGGAGCGGGGGGGCCTATAGATACGCAGTATTTT.

J is TRBJ1-5 and V is TRBV4-1; D gene uncertain. This CDR3 comprises 17 residues. In germline, CDR1 is MGHRA, CDR2 YSYEKL. With 0 bases removed from V and 0 bases from J, the gap between germline ends came to 12 bases. DNA of the CDR3: TGCGCCAGCAGCCAAGAACGTGCGCCTTATAGCAATCAGCCCCAGCATTTT. Its protein product is CASSQERAPYSNQPQHF.

This clonotype was seen a handful of times. This chain links TRBV13 with TRBJ2-7, with TRBD2 as a possible D gene (6 bases). The CDR3 sequence is 14 residues long. With 5 bases removed from V and 0 bases from J, the gap between germline ends came to 11 bases. Germline CDR1 and CDR2: PRHDT and FYEKMQ (reference sequence). The CDR3 DNA reads TGTGCCAGCAGCACGGGACTTCGCTCCTACGAGCAGTACTTC. Encoded protein: CASSTGLRSYEQYF. Drawing the rest from reference TRBV13 and TRBJ2-7, the complete variable domain is AAGVIQSPRHLIKEKRETATLKCYPIPRHDTVYWYQQGPGQDPQFLISFYEKMQSDKGSIPDRFSAQQFSDYHSELNMSSLELGDSALYFCASSTGLRSYEQYFGPGTRLTVT.

Ten or more counts support this clonotype. V is TRBV2 and J is TRBJ1-1; 9 bases are a match to TRBD1. This CDR3 spans 16 amino acids. Germline V gives CDR1 SNHLY, CDR2 FYNNEI. The V segment lost 3 bases and the J segment 1 base; nucleotides outside the gene matches: 6. CDR3 residues: CASSESPGQGNTEAFF. CDR3 sequence (DNA): TGTGCCAGCAGTGAGAGCCCGGGACAGGGGAACACTGAAGCTTTCTTT.

This clonotype was seen only a few times. CDR3 nucleotides: TGTGCCAGCAGCATGGAAGGGACTAGAGAGACCCAGTACTTC. This encodes CASSMEGTRETQYF. This chain connects TRBV7-9 to TRBJ2-5; 8 bases are shared with TRBD2. With 5 bases clipped from V and 4 bases from J, the junction kept 6 bases outside the gene matches. CDR3 length equals 14 residues. Germline CDR1 reads SEHNR; CDR2 reads FQNEAQ (reference sequence).

In its sample, this clonotype was seen many times. V and J are TRBV12-3 or TRBV12-4 and TRBJ2-1; no reliable D call. V was trimmed by 5 bases and J by 15 bases, leaving 17 bases between them. CDR3 length: 12 amino acids. CDR3 region: CASSLTPGQRFF. The CDR3 DNA sequence: TGTGCCAGCAGTCTAACACCGGGCCAACGGTTCTTC.

This clonotype came up a few times. The chain employs TRBV9 and TRBJ1-1; no clear D gene. The CDR3 spans 16 residues. The germline CDR1 and CDR2 sequences are SGDLS and YYNGEE. Between the trimmed V and J ends, which lost 0 bases and 4 bases, there was a span of 16 bases. CDR3 amino acids: CASSVDNGLISTEAFF. The CDR3 DNA follows: TGTGCCAGCAGCGTAGACAACGGGTTGATAAGCACTGAAGCTTTCTTT.

The chain uses TRBV18 and TRBJ1-1; weak D call: TRBD1 (5 bases). From germline, CDR1 is KGHSH and CDR2 LQKENI. The CDR3 runs to 16 residues. V shed 3 bases and J shed 4 bases, with 18 bases lying between them. The CDR3 bases are TGTGCCAGCTCACCGACAGCTACCCAAGGGTTCACTGAAGCTTTCTTT. Translated: CASSPTATQGFTEAFF.

The V gene is TRBV5-1, the J gene TRBJ2-7, with 7 bases fitting TRBD1. The germline CDR1 and CDR2 sequences are SGHRS and YFSETQ. V shed 1 base and J 4 bases; nucleotides not matched to a gene: 5. The CDR3 loop spans 14 amino acids. The CDR3 region is CASSLMDRTYEQYF. The CDR3 nucleotides read TGCGCCAGCAGCTTGATGGACAGGACTTACGAGCAGTACTTC. Combining the CDR3 with reference TRBV5-1 and TRBJ2-7 gives the whole variable domain KAGVTQTPRYLIKTRGQQVTLSCSPISGHRSVSWYQQTPGQGLQFLFEYFSETQRNKGNFPGRFSGRQFSNSRSEMNVSTLELGDSALYLCASSLMDRTYEQYFGPGTRLTVT.

The chain employs TRBV5-1 and TRBJ1-1; 7 bases align to TRBD1. Per the germline V gene, CDR1 is SGHRS and CDR2 is YFSETQ. The CDR3 spans 14 residues. V was pared by 3 bases and J by 0 bases, with 2 bases of the junction left unmatched. The CDR3 coding sequence is TGCGCCAGCAGCTCAACAGGGGTGAACACTGAAGCTTTCTTT. It is translated as CASSSTGVNTEAFF.

This clonotype was seen a handful of times. The chain is built from TRBV3-1 and TRBJ1-2; no definite D call. The CDR3 is 15 residues long. CDR1 and CDR2 from the germline V gene are LGHDT and YNNKEL (reference sequence). V was cut by 1 base and J by 8 bases, with 17 bases left in between. CDR3 residues: CASSQVRTAGGGYTF. DNA for the CDR3: TGTGCCAGCAGCCAAGTCCGGACTGCGGGAGGAGGCTACACCTTC.

This clonotype was observed a handful of times. This chain joins TRBV5-1 and TRBJ2-1; D is undetermined. This CDR3 spans 13 amino acids. Germline assignment: CDR1 SGHRS and CDR2 YFSETQ. Deletions cut 0 bases from V and 6 bases from J, with 7 bases between. The CDR3 coding sequence is TGCGCCAGCAGCTTGGCCGCTAGCAATGAGCAGTTCTTC. As protein: CASSLAASNEQFF.

This sequence joins TRBV3-1 and TRBJ1-6, with 12 bases fitting TRBD1. Per the germline V gene, CDR1 is LGHDT and CDR2 is YNNKEL (reference sequence). V lost 2 bases to trimming and J lost 8 bases; unmatched junction nucleotides: 7. CDR3 length: 17 amino acids. The DNA for the CDR3 is TGTGCCAGCAGCCAACCGGGACAGGGGGCGTGGGATTCACCCCTCCACTTT. Protein: CASSQPGQGAWDSPLHF.

The genes are TRBV28 and TRBJ2-7; tentative D call: TRBD2 (6 bases). This CDR3 has 15 amino acids. V shed 6 bases and J shed 1 base, with 16 bases lying between them. Germline CDR1 MDHEN, CDR2 SYDVKM. The DNA of the CDR3 is TGTGCCAGCAGAAATCTTCGGGACTCGTCCTACGAGCAGTACTTC. Translation: CASRNLRDSSYEQYF. The full variable domain, with the rest looked up from reference TRBV28 and TRBJ2-7, is DVKVTQSSRYLVKRTGEKVFLECVQDMDHENMFWYRQDPGLGLRLIYFSYDVKMKEKGDIPEGYSVSREKKERFSLILESASTNQTSMYLCASRNLRDSSYEQYFGPGTRLTVT.

The chain uses TRBV6-2 or TRBV6-3 and TRBJ2-2; the D gene is possibly TRBD1 (6 bases). There are 14 residues in the CDR3. V lost 0 bases, J lost 4 bases, and 6 bases lay in between. Germline-derived CDR1 and CDR2 are MNHEY and SVGEGT. The CDR3 protein is CASSYSRGTGELFF. The CDR3, as DNA: TGTGCCAGCAGTTACTCCAGGGGCACCGGGGAGCTGTTTTTT.

The CDR3 DNA reads as TGTGCCAGCAGCTTGAACGCTAATGAAAAACTGTTTTTT. This encodes CASSLNANEKLFF. The chain has TRBV7-6 and TRBJ1-4; D is undetermined. V dropped 3 bases and J dropped 3 bases, with 5 bases sitting between them. The CDR3 is 13 residues long. The germline gives CDR1 SGHVS, CDR2 FNYEAQ.

This clonotype appeared many times. The chain employs TRBV25-1 and TRBJ1-1, with 8 bases fitting TRBD1. J lost 5 bases, V lost 4 bases, and 3 bases had no gene match. The CDR3 is made up of 13 amino acids. In germline, CDR1 is MGHDK, CDR2 SYGVNS. This CDR3 is CASSAGGHTEAFF. The CDR3 DNA reads TGTGCCAGCAGTGCAGGGGGCCATACTGAAGCTTTCTTT. Drawing the rest from reference TRBV25-1 and TRBJ1-1, the complete variable domain is EADIYQTPRYLVIGTGKKITLECSQTMGHDKMYWYQQDPGMELHLIHYSYGVNSTEKGDLSSESTVSRIRTEHFPLTLESARPSHTSQYLCASSAGGHTEAFFGQGTRLTVV.

The V gene is TRBV10-3, the J gene TRBJ2-1; TRBD1 or TRBD2 may be the D gene (5 bases each). Germline CDR1 reads ENHRY; CDR2 reads SYGVKD. The V and J ends lost 3 bases and 5 bases respectively, with 8 bases between them. This CDR3 is built from 13 residues. CDR3 nucleotide sequence: TGTGCCATCAGTGAAGGGGACCACAATGAGCAGTTCTTC. This codes for CAISEGDHNEQFF.